These 18 T cell receptor beta chains were all obtained from the same sample, sequenced in a study of cytomegalovirus exposure and HLA in healthy donors. Primers: 60 Vbeta forward and 13 Jbeta reverse. TCRdb's table, derived via immunoSEQ multiplex PCR, lists solely in-frame clones and lacks some. The sample yields about 150,000 clones, about a tenth seen once. The sample comprised PBMCs. The receptors were gathered from a male donor in good health and CMV-seronegative.

This clone occurred a few times. The V call is TRBV5-4, the J call TRBJ1-1; D is undetermined. Between the trimmed V and J ends, which lost 0 bases and 5 bases, there was a span of 8 bases. Germline values: CDR1 SGHNT, CDR2 YYREEE (reference sequence). This CDR3 has 13 amino acids. CDR3 in amino acids: CASSLATGTEAFF. CDR3 sequence (DNA): TGTGCCAGCAGCTTGGCCACCGGTACTGAAGCTTTCTTT.

V is TRBV5-1 and J is TRBJ2-3, with D possibly being TRBD2 (6 bases). This CDR3 contains 15 residues. The germline V gene encodes CDR1 SGHRS and CDR2 YFSETQ. V was cut by 7 bases and J by 0 bases, with 15 bases left in between. CDR3 residues: CASSDGGTSTDTQYF. CDR3 in DNA: TGCGCCAGCTCCGACGGGGGAACTAGCACAGATACGCAGTATTTT.

In this sample, this clone turned up a few times. V is TRBV11-3 and J is TRBJ2-5, with D possibly TRBD1 on 6 matching bases. The CDR3 spans 15 residues. Trimming shortened V by 1 base and J by 1 base, and 10 bases separated the two germline ends. In germline, CDR1 is SGHNT, CDR2 YENEEA. CDR3 residues: CASSLGSRGQETQYF. CDR3 coding DNA: TGTGCCAGCAGCTTAGGGAGCAGGGGCCAAGAGACCCAGTACTTC. The full variable domain, rest sourced from reference TRBV11-3 and TRBJ2-5, is EAGVVQSPRYKIIEKKQPVAFWCNPISGHNTLYWYLQNLGQGPELLIRYENEEAVDDSQLPKDRFSAERLKGVDSTLKIQPAELGDSAVYLCASSLGSRGQETQYFGPGTRLLVL.

The chain employs TRBV7-2 and TRBJ2-7; TRBD2 matches at 8 bases. Germline V gene lookup returns CDR1 SGHTA and CDR2 FQGNSA. J lost 0 bases, V lost 6 bases, and 7 bases had no gene match. The CDR3 has 15 residues. The CDR3 sequence is CASRRTSSSSYEQYF. The CDR3 DNA reads as TGTGCCAGCAGAAGGACTAGCTCAAGCTCCTACGAGCAGTACTTC.

This sequence joins TRBV4-2 and TRBJ2-5, with TRBD2 matching over 10 bases. V was clipped by 3 bases and J by 2 bases; unmatched bases: 3. The CDR3 covers 15 residues. From germline, CDR1 is LGHNA and CDR2 YNFKEQ. The CDR3, as DNA: TGTGCCAGCAGCCACAGCGGGGGGGGGCAAGAGACCCAGTACTTC. This encodes CASSHSGGGQETQYF.

This rearrangement joins TRBV9 to TRBJ2-5; 8 bases align to TRBD2. The J segment lost 5 bases and the V segment lost 0 bases, leaving 9 bases of the junction unmatched. This CDR3 comprises 16 residues. Per the germline V gene, CDR1 is SGDLS and CDR2 is YYNGEE. The CDR3 sequence: CASSVEGGTSVETQYF. The CDR3 DNA is TGTGCCAGCAGCGTAGAAGGCGGGACTAGTGTGGAGACCCAGTACTTC.

The chain carries TRBV9 and TRBJ2-3; 12 bases line up with TRBD2. The CDR3 length is 16 residues. CDR1 is SGDLS, CDR2 YYNGEE, per germline. Trimming took 0 bases from V and 4 from J; bases not matched to a gene: 3. CDR3 DNA: TGTGCCAGCAGCGTAGTCTCTAGCGGGGGGGCAGATACGCAGTATTTT. Residues: CASSVVSSGGADTQYF.

This clone was detected only a few times. The gene calls are TRBV6-1 and TRBJ2-7; no definite D call. From germline, CDR1 is MNHNS and CDR2 SASEGT. Trimming removed 4 bases at V and 3 bases at J, with 7 bases between. The CDR3 length is 12 residues. CDR3 in amino acids: CASSVNYYEQYF. CDR3 in DNA: TGTGCCAGCAGTGTCAACTACTACGAGCAGTACTTC.

The chain links TRBV6-5 to TRBJ2-5; D not resolved. The J call may be wrong; the DNA end is better matched by TRBJ2-7. The CDR3 is 14 amino acids. Looked up from germline, CDR1 is MNHEY and CDR2 is SVGAGI. CDR3: CASSLGANSYEQYF. The CDR3 DNA follows: TGTGCCAGCAGTTTAGGAGCGAATTCCTACGAGCAGTACTTC.

The rearrangement joins TRBV13 to TRBJ2-7, with TRBD1 matching over 8 bases. Per germline, CDR1 PRHDT and CDR2 FYEKMQ (reference sequence). J gave up 1 base and V 2 bases, and 10 bases lay outside the gene matches. The CDR3 contains 17 residues. CDR3 protein: CASSLTVGQGASYEQYF. Here the CDR3 DNA reads TGTGCCAGCAGCTTAACGGTCGGACAGGGAGCGTCCTACGAGCAGTACTTC.

This clone was found a few times. The chain links TRBV21-1 to TRBJ1-5; the table's D call TRBD1 went unverified against the DNA. TRBV21-1 is a known pseudogene. The CDR3 extends over 13 amino acids. This CDR3 is CASLGAINQPQHF. DNA for the CDR3: TGTGCCAGCTTGGGCGCGATCAATCAGCCCCAGCATTTT.

This clone has just a few counts. Germline and junction disagree at one end, which may indicate a read error. The genes are TRBV7-7 and TRBJ1-5; D is unclear. This CDR3 is built from 17 residues. The germline gives CDR1 SSHAT, CDR2 FNYEAQ (reference sequence). CDR3 protein: CASTPTVYTPWRQPQHF. Written as DNA, the CDR3 is TGTGCTAGCACCCCCACCGTCTACACACCCTGGAGGCAGCCCCAGCATTTT.

This clone was counted a few times. This chain uses TRBV12-5 with TRBJ1-1; no definite D call. Germline V gives CDR1 LGHNT, CDR2 FRNRAP. CDR3 length equals 11 residues. V dropped 8 bases and J dropped 5 bases, with 9 bases sitting between them. The CDR3 is CASFRGTEAFF. The CDR3 nucleotides are TGTGCTAGTTTCCGGGGAACTGAAGCTTTCTTT.

Only a few counts were recorded for this clone. The chain uses TRBV7-3 and TRBJ2-6; tentatively, D is TRBD2 (6 bases). V lost 5 bases, J lost 4 bases, and 18 bases lay in between. Germline assignment: CDR1 SGHTA and CDR2 FQGTGA. This CDR3 has 17 amino acids. The CDR3 spells CASSLAGKVSGANVLTF. The CDR3 bases are TGTGCCAGCAGCCTCGCGGGAAAGGTCTCGGGGGCCAACGTCCTGACTTTC.

Only a few counts were recorded for this clone. The chain combines TRBV6-4 with TRBJ2-1; weak D call: TRBD1 (6 bases). The length of the CDR3 is 14 residues. Germline CDR1 is MRHNA and CDR2 is SNTAGT. V lost 3 bases and J 0 bases, leaving 6 bases between the germline ends. The CDR3 loop reads CASSEDSSYNEQFF. The CDR3 DNA follows: TGTGCCAGCAGTGAGGACAGCTCCTACAATGAGCAGTTCTTC.

The chain carries TRBV7-2 and TRBJ1-6, with 7 bases identical to TRBD1. The CDR3 covers 13 residues. V lost 7 bases and J lost 8; bases outside the gene matches: 5. Germline-derived CDR1 and CDR2 are SGHTA and FQGNSA. CDR3 nucleotide sequence: TGTGCCAGCAATCAGGGGGTTTATTCACCCCTCCACTTT. Protein product: CASNQGVYSPLHF.

The rearrangement links TRBV4-3 to TRBJ1-2, with 11 bases lining up with TRBD1. The germline V gene encodes CDR1 LGHNA and CDR2 YSLEER. The CDR3 covers 15 residues. J lost 2 bases, V lost 4 bases, and 3 bases had no gene match. CDR3 sequence: CASSPGQGANYGYTF. CDR3 nucleotides: TGCGCCAGCAGCCCAGGACAGGGGGCCAACTATGGCTACACCTTC.

The sample holds a few counts of this clone. V usage is TRBV4-2 and J usage is TRBJ1-5; D perhaps matches TRBD1 (5 bases). V lost 6 bases, J lost 0 bases, and 12 bases lay in between. Germline loops: CDR1 LGHNA, CDR2 YNFKEQ. The CDR3 is made up of 15 amino acids. The CDR3 DNA sequence: TGTGCCAGCAGACGAACAGGAAATAGCAATCAGCCCCAGCATTTT. Its protein product is CASRRTGNSNQPQHF.